This T cell receptor (beta chain) was obtained from a study of CD4 T cells in relation to SARS-CoV-2 and coronaviruses. Sequencing used immunoSEQ multiplex PCR; TCRdb keeps in-frame clones, though not all of them. The sample carries around 40,000 clones, over 70% recorded once. CDR3 size: 17 residues. CDR1 is KGHSH and CDR2 is LQKENI in the germline V gene. Trimming removed 0 bases from V and 5 bases from J; junction bases left unmatched: 10. About this clone: Antigen specificity is unknown.

The clonotype comes from an adult with COVID-19. Sequencing used naive CD4+ T cells from PBMCs, cultured in vitro. Specified subset: naive CD4+ T cells isolated by negative enrichment. This chain joins TRBV18 and TRBJ2-3; TRBD2 agrees at 8 bases. CDR3 in amino acids: CASSPPNTGTRGDTQYF. For the CDR3, the DNA is TGTGCCAGCTCACCACCGAATACCGGGACTAGAGGAGATACGCAGTATTTT. The whole variable domain, remainder taken from reference TRBV18 and TRBJ2-3, is NAGVMQNPRHLVRRRGQEARLRCSPMKGHSHVYWYRQLPEEGLKFMVYLQKENIIDESGMPKERFSAEFPKEGPSILRIQQVVRGDSAAYFCASSPPNTGTRGDTQYFGPGTRLTVL.